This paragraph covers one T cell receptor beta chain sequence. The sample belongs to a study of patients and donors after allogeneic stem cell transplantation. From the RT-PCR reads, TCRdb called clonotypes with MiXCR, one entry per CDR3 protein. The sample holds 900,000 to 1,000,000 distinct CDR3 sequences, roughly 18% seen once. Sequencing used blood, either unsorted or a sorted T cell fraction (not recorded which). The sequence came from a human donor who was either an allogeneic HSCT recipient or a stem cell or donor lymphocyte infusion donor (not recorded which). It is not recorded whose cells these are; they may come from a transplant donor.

The CDR3 here is CASRLGNAGGKLFF. CDR3 coding DNA: TGCGCCAGCAGACTAGGGAATGCCGGCGGAAAACTGTTTTTT. The chain employs TRBV5-1 and TRBJ1-4; no reliable D call. V was shortened by 5 bases and J by 10 bases, with 18 bases between the two germline ends. CDR3 size: 14 residues. Germline V gives CDR1 SGHRS, CDR2 YFSETQ.